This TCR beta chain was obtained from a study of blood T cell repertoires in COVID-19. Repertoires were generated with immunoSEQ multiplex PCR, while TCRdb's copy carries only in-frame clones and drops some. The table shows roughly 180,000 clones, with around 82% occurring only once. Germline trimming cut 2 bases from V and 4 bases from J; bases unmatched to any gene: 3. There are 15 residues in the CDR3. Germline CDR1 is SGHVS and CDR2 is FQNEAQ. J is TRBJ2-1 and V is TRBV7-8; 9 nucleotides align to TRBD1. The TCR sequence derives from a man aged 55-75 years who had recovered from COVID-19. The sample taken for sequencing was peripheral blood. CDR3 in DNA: TGTGCCAGCAGCTTATCTGGGACAGGGTACAATGAGCAGTTCTTC. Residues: CASSLSGTGYNEQFF. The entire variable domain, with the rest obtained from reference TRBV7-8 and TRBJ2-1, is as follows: GAGVSQSPRYKVAKRGQDVALRCDPISGHVSLFWYQQALGQGPEFLTYFQNEAQLDKSGLPSDRFFAERPEGSVSTLKIQRTQQEDSAVYLCASSLSGTGYNEQFFGPGTRLTVL.